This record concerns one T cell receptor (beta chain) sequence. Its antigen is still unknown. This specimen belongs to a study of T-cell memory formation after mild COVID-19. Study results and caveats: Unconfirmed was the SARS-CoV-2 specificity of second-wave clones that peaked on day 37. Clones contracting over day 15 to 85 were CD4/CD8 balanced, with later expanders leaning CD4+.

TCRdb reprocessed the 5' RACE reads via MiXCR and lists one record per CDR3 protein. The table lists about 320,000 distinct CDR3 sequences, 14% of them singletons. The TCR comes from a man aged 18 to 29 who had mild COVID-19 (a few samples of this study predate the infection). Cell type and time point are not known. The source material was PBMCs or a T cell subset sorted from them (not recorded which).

The CDR3: CASSPSGRANNEQFF. CDR3 DNA sequence: TGCGCCAGCAGCCCATCGGGGAGGGCCAACAATGAGCAGTTCTTC. V usage is TRBV4-3 and J usage is TRBJ2-1, with 7 nucleotides matching TRBD2. The CDR3 has 15 amino acids. CDR1 is LGHNA and CDR2 is YSLEER in the germline V gene. The V gene end was trimmed by 4 bases and the J gene end by 5 bases; junction bases not matched to a gene: 8.